Below, one T cell receptor beta chain is given with its context. Its specificity is unknown. Time point given: cycle 4 day 1 (C4D1), after five to seven weeks of nivolumab. Every patient relapsed after autologous stem cell transplantation, and brentuximab vedotin exposure varied. The record originates from a study of PD-1 blockade in classical Hodgkin lymphoma. Study outcomes and limitations: CD8+ TCR diversity did not rise significantly by C4D1, unlike CD4+.

Assay used: immunoSEQ multiplex PCR; TCRdb lists only in-frame clones, some missing. The table shows approximately 45,000 clones, with around 64% occurring only once. This clonotype originated in a human donor with classical Hodgkin lymphoma. The source was peripheral blood mononuclear cells (PBMCs), collected before the fourth cycle of nivolumab.

The CDR3 DNA reads TGTGCCTGGAGAGACCCCGCCTACGAGCAGTACTTC. Translating it yields CAWRDPAYEQYF. The chain employs TRBV30 and TRBJ2-7, with D unresolved. The CDR3 extends over 12 amino acids. Germline loops: CDR1 GTSNPN, CDR2 SVGIG (reference sequence). V lost 3 bases to trimming and J lost 2 bases, with 8 bases between them. Looking up the rest from reference TRBV30 and TRBJ2-7 gives the full variable domain: SQTIHQWPATLVQPVGSPLSLECTVEGTSNPNLYWYRQAAGRGLQLLFYSVGIGQISSEVPQNLSASRPQDRQFILSSKKLLLSDSGFYLCAWRDPAYEQYFGPGTRLTVT.